These 4 T cell receptor beta chains were all obtained from the same sample, sequenced in a study of shared clonotypes between healthy human individuals. Naive CD8 cells were CD45RO-negative, positively selected for CCR7, excluding terminally differentiated effector memory CD45RA+ cells. Generated by immunoSEQ multiplex PCR, the TCRdb table keeps only in-frame clones and is missing some. This sample yields around 2,000,000 clones, of which approximately 95% are seen a single time; roughly 1.2% belongs to the top ten. Material: naive CD8+ T cells sorted from blood. These receptors all stem from a man aged 18 to 30 in good health.

The chain has TRBV7-6 and TRBJ1-1; 8 nucleotides line up with TRBD1. The CDR3 is 14 residues long. Germline V gene data show CDR1 as SGHVS and CDR2 as FNYEAQ. Losses at the gene ends were 3 bases for V and 5 bases for J; bases not matched to a gene: 5. In DNA form, the CDR3 reads TGTGCCAGCAGCTTCCAGGGGGCAACGACTGAAGCTTTCTTT. Protein product: CASSFQGATTEAFF. Based on the CDR3 plus reference TRBV7-6 and TRBJ1-1, the full variable domain is GAGVSQSPRYKVTKRGQDVALRCDPISGHVSLYWYRQALGQGPEFLTYFNYEAQQDKSGLPNDRFSAERPEGSISTLTIQRTEQRDSAMYRCASSFQGATTEAFFGQGTRLTVV.

The chain couples TRBV13 to TRBJ1-1; TRBD1 matches at 10 bases. The CDR3 has 15 residues. The germline V gene has CDR1 PRHDT and CDR2 FYEKMQ (reference sequence). The J segment lost 8 bases and the V segment lost 3 bases, leaving 9 bases of the junction unmatched. The CDR3 DNA reads TGTGCCAGCAGCTTGGACCGGGACAGGGGAGAAGAAGCTTTCTTT. It specifies CASSLDRDRGEEAFF. The whole variable domain, filled in from reference TRBV13 and TRBJ1-1, reads AAGVIQSPRHLIKEKRETATLKCYPIPRHDTVYWYQQGPGQDPQFLISFYEKMQSDKGSIPDRFSAQQFSDYHSELNMSSLELGDSALYFCASSLDRDRGEEAFFGQGTRLTVV.

Notes on this clone: Other nucleotide sequences in the sample specify the same CDR3. The chain carries TRBV7-9 and TRBJ1-5; tentative D call: TRBD1 (5 bases). The germline V and J ends were trimmed by 5 bases and 7 bases, with 12 bases remaining between them. Germline V gene sequence: CDR1 SEHNR, CDR2 FQNEAQ (reference sequence). CDR3 size: 13 residues. The CDR3 DNA reads TGTGCCAGCAGCCTTGTGGGGGGGCAGCCCCAGCATTTT. Translated, it gives CASSLVGGQPQHF.

Of note for this clone: Other DNA variants within this sample encode the same CDR3. V is TRBV2 and J is TRBJ2-3, with 7 bases identical to TRBD1. The V gene end was trimmed by 6 bases and the J gene end by 4 bases; junction bases not matched to a gene: 1. CDR1 and CDR2 from the germline V gene are SNHLY and FYNNEI. The CDR3 length is 12 residues. CDR3 amino acids: CASSDRADTQYF. CDR3 nucleotide sequence: TGTGCCAGCAGCGACAGGGCAGATACGCAGTATTTT.